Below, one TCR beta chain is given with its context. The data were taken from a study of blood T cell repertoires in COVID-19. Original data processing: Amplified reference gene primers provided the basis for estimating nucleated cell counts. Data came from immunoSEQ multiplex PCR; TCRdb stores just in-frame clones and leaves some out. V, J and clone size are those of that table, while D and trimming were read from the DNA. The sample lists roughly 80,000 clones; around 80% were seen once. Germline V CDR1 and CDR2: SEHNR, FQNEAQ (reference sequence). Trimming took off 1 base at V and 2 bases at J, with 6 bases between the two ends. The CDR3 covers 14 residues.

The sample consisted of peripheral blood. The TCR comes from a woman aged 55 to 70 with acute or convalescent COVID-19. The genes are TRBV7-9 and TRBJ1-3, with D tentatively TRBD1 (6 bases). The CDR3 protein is CASSLGQAGNTIYF. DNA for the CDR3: TGTGCCAGCAGCTTAGGACAGGCTGGAAACACCATATATTTT.